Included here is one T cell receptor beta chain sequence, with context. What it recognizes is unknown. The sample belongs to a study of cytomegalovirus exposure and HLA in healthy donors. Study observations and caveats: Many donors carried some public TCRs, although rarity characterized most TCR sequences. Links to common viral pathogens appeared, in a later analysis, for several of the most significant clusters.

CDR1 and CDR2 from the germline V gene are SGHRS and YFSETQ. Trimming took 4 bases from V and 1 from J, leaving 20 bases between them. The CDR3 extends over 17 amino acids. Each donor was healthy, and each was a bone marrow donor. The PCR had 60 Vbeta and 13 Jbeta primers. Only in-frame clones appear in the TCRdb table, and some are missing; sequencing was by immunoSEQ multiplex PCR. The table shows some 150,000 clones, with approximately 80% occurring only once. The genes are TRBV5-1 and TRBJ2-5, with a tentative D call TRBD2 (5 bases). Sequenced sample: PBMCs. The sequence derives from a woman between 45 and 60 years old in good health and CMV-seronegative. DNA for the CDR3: TGCGCCAGCAGCCGTACGAGTAGAGAGCGGAGCCAAGAGACCCAGTACTTC. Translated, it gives CASSRTSRERSQETQYF. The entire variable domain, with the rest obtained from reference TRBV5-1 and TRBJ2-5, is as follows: KAGVTQTPRYLIKTRGQQVTLSCSPISGHRSVSWYQQTPGQGLQFLFEYFSETQRNKGNFPGRFSGRQFSNSRSEMNVSTLELGDSALYLCASSRTSRERSQETQYFGPGTRLLVL.